These T cell receptor beta chains were read from a single sample in a study of T cell responses to AZD1222 COVID-19 vaccine. The assay was immunoSEQ multiplex PCR, and TCRdb's table has in-frame clones only and misses some. The sample holds approximately 130,000 clones, 89% seen once. The input for sequencing was peripheral blood, taken 28 days after the second AZD1222 dose. All receptors derive from an adult who received the AZD1222 COVID-19 vaccine. CDR3s include the opening cysteine and the closing phenylalanine or tryptophan. A D gene is named only where the DNA matches it firmly. The listing skips clone size in some rows; elsewhere it reads once, few, many or a size class.

J gene	clone size	V gene	D gene	CDR3 DNA	CDR3 protein
TRBJ2-5	-	TRBV5-1	-	TGCGCCAGCAGCTTGGCCCCGGGGGCGCGGGAGACCCAGTACTTC	CASSLAPGARETQYF
TRBJ1-4	-	TRBV6-5	-	TGTGCCAGCAGTTATCAGGAGGGTAGTGAAAAACTGTTTTTT	CASSYQEGSEKLFF
TRBJ2-7	-	TRBV5-4	TRBD2	TGTGCCAGCAGCTTGGGCGGGAGTACGTACGAGCAGTACTTC	CASSLGGSTYEQYF
TRBJ1-1	-	TRBV9	-	TGTGCCAGCAGCGCCCACACTGAAGCTTTCTTT	CASSAHTEAFF
TRBJ1-1	-	TRBV10-2	-	TGCGCCAGCAGTGAAGGCCCGGCGAACACTGAAGCTTTCTTT	CASSEGPANTEAFF
TRBJ1-2	-	TRBV18	-	TGTGCCAGCTCACCCACAGTTAACTATGGCTACACCTTC	CASSPTVNYGYTF
TRBJ2-4	-	TRBV2	-	TGTGCCAGCAGGGTGACAGGAACGATAAACATTCAGTACTTC	CASRVTGTINIQYF
TRBJ1-2	-	TRBV20-1	-	TGCAGTGCTAGTGAGACGAGGAGAAACTATGGCTACACCTTC	CSASETRRNYGYTF
TRBJ2-7	-	TRBV7-2	TRBD2	TGTGCCAGCAGCTCTAGCGGGGGGGCGGGTTACGAGCAGTACTTC	CASSSSGGAGYEQYF
TRBJ2-2	-	TRBV19	-	TGTGCCAGTAGCCCCAAGGTCGGTCCGAACACCGGGGAGCTGTTTTTT	CASSPKVGPNTGELFF
TRBJ1-3	-	TRBV11-3	-	TGTGCCAGCAGCCCCCCCGGGGCTGGAAACACCATATATTTT	CASSPPGAGNTIYF
TRBJ1-5	-	TRBV5-5	TRBD1	TGTGCCAGCAGCTCCGGGACAGGCAATCAGCCCCAGCATTTT	CASSSGTGNQPQHF
TRBJ1-2	few	TRBV6-6	TRBD1	TGTGCCAGCAGTTACGTGCGGGGACAGGGGGCGGCGGGCTACACCTTC	CASSYVRGQGAAGYTF
TRBJ2-7	-	TRBV27	-	TGTGCCAGCAGTTGGGCGGGGTCCTACGAGCAGTACTTC	CASSWAGSYEQYF
TRBJ2-3	-	TRBV3-1/TRBV3-2	TRBD2	TGTGCCAGCAGCCAAGATGGGACTAGCGGGAGAAATACGCAGTATTTT	CASSQDGTSGRNTQYF
TRBJ2-2	-	TRBV6-5	TRBD2	TGTGCCAGCAGCCGCGGGGGAACCGGGGAGCTGTTTTTT	CASSRGGTGELFF
TRBJ2-5	-	TRBV5-1	-	TGCGCCAGCTCGGACCAAGAGACCCAGTACTTC	CASSDQETQYF
TRBJ2-7	-	TRBV5-6	-	TGTGCCAGCAGCCTAAGAGGGACAACCTACGAGCAGTACTTC	CASSLRGTTYEQYF
TRBJ2-3	once	TRBV5-1	-	TGCGCCAGCAGCTTGTGGGTCAAATCAGATACGCAGTATTTT	CASSLWVKSDTQYF
TRBJ1-6	-	TRBV19	TRBD1	TGTGCCAGTAGTATAGCTCCGCAGGGGGACTATAATTCACCCCTCCACTTT	CASSIAPQGDYNSPLHF
TRBJ1-4	-	TRBV10-3	-	TGTGCCATCAGTGACATCGGGGTGCGAAAACTGTTTTTT	CAISDIGVRKLFF
TRBJ2-7	few	TRBV5-1	TRBD1	TGCGCCAGCAGCTTGGCCTCGGGACAGGGGACCTACGAGCAGTACTTC	CASSLASGQGTYEQYF
TRBJ1-4	-	TRBV4-1	-	TGCGCCAGCAGCCAGGTCCGTCTTAGGGAAAAACTGTTTTTT	CASSQVRLREKLFF
TRBJ2-6	-	TRBV2	-	TGTGCCAGCAGTGCACAGAGCACTGGGGCCAACGTCCTGACTTTC	CASSAQSTGANVLTF
TRBJ1-1	-	TRBV6-5	TRBD1	TGTGCCAGCAGTTCCCCAGGGGGGAGCACTGAAGCTTTCTTT	CASSSPGGSTEAFF
TRBJ1-1	-	TRBV7-9	-	TGTGCCAGCAGCTTGGCCTCCACTGGCGGTGAAGCTTTCTTT	CASSLASTGGEAFF
TRBJ1-2	-	TRBV24-1	-	TGTGCCACCAGTGCGGGGACTCCCGGGGAGTACACCTTC	CATSAGTPGEYTF
TRBJ1-1	-	TRBV29-1	-	TGCAGCGGACAGGTGACTGAAGCTTTCTTT	CSGQVTEAFF
TRBJ1-2	-	TRBV5-6	-	TGTGCCAGCAGCTTGGGACAGCTGGGAGGGTATTATGGCTACACCTTC	CASSLGQLGGYYGYTF
TRBJ1-5	once	TRBV2	-	TGTGCCAGCAGTGAACAGGGACCGAATCAGCCCCAGCATTTT	CASSEQGPNQPQHF
TRBJ2-7	-	TRBV5-1	-	TGCGCCAGCAGCTCGCTCGCAGGGGCAGGGAACGAGCAGTACTTC	CASSSLAGAGNEQYF
TRBJ1-6	few	TRBV6-5	-	TGTGCCAGCAGTCCCTTGAACTATTCACCCCTCCACTTT	CASSPLNYSPLHF
TRBJ2-5	-	TRBV4-1	TRBD2	TGCGCCAGCAGCCAGGGGACTAGTATCGAGACCCAGTACTTC	CASSQGTSIETQYF
TRBJ2-5	-	TRBV19	-	TGTGCCAGTAGCCCCACATGGGACTGGCAAGAGACCCAGTACTTC	CASSPTWDWQETQYF
TRBJ1-1	-	TRBV7-9	-	TGTGCCAGCAGCCAAGACAGGAGGGAGGAAGCTTTCTTT	CASSQDRREEAFF
TRBJ1-2	-	TRBV21-1	-	TGTGCCAGCAGCTCCCACCACGAGACCAATCTACGGGACTATGGCTACACCTTC	CASSSHHETNLRDYGYTF
TRBJ2-7	-	TRBV6-6	TRBD1	TGTGCCAGCACGGACCCCGCAGGGGGTGAACTCTACGAGCAGTACTTC	CASTDPAGGELYEQYF
TRBJ1-6	-	TRBV4-2	TRBD1	TGTGCCAGCAGCCCCGGGACAGGAGAAAATTCACCCCTCCACTTT	CASSPGTGENSPLHF
TRBJ1-6	-	TRBV9	-	TGTGCCAGCAGCGTAGAGGAAGGAGTTATACCCTATAATTCACCCCTCCACTTT	CASSVEEGVIPYNSPLHF
TRBJ1-2	-	TRBV15	-	TGTGCCACCAGCAGAGCGGACGGCTCTAACTATGGCTACACCTTC	CATSRADGSNYGYTF
TRBJ1-2	-	TRBV11-2	TRBD1	TGTGCCAGCAGCCTCCGGTCCACAGGGGATGGCTACACCTTC	CASSLRSTGDGYTF
TRBJ1-3	-	TRBV19	-	TGTGCCAGTAGTGACGGTGGAAACACCATATATTTT	CASSDGGNTIYF